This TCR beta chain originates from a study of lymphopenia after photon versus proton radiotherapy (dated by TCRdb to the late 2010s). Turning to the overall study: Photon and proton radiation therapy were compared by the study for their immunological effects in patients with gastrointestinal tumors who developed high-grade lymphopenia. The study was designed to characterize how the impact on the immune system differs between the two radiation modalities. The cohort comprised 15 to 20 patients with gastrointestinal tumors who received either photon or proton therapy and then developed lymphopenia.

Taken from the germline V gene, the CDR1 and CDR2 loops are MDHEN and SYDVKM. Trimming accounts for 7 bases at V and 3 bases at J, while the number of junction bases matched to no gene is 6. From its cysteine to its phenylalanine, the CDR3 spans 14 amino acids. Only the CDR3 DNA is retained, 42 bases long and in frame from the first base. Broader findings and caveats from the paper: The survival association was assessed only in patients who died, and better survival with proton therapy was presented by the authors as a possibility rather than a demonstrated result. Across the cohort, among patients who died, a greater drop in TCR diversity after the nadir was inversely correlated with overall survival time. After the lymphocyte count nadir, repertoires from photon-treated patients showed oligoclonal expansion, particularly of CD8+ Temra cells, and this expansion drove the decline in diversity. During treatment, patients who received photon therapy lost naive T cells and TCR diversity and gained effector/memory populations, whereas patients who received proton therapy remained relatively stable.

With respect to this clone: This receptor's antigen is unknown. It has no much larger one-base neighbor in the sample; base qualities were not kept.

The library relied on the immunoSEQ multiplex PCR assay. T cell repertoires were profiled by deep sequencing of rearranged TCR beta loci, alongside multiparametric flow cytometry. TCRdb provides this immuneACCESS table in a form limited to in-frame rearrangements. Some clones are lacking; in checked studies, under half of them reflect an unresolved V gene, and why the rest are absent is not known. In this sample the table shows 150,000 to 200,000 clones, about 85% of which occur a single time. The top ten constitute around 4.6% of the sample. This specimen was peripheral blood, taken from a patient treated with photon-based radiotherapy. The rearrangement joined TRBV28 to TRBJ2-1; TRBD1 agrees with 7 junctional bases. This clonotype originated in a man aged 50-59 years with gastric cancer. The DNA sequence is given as TGTGCCAGCACTCGAGGGGGCGGCTACAATGAGCAGTTCTTC. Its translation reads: CASTRGGGYNEQFF.